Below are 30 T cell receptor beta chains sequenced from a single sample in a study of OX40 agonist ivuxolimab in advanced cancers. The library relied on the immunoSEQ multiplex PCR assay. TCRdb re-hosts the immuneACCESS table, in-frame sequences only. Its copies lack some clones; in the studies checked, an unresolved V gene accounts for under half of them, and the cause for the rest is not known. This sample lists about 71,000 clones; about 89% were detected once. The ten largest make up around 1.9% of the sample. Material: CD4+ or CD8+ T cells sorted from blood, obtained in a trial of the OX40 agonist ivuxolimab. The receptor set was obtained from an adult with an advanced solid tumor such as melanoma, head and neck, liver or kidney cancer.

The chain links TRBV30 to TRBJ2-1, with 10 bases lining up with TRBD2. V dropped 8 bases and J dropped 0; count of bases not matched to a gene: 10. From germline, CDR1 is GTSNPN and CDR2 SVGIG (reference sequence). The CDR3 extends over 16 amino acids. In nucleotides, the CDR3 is TGTGCCGGGGGTGGGACTAGCGTTAGCTCCTACAATGAGCAGTTCTTC. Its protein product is CAGGGTSVSSYNEQFF.

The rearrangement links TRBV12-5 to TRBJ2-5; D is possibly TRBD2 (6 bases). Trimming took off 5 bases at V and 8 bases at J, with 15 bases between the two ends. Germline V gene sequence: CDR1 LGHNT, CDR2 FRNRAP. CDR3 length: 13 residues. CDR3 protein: CASGPGGARTQYF. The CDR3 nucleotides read TGTGCTAGTGGTCCCGGAGGGGCCAGAACCCAGTACTTC.

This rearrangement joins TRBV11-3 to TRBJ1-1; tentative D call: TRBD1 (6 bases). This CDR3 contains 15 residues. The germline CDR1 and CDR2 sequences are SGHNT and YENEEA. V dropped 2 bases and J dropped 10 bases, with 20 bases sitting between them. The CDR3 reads CASSLPPGRGPVAFF. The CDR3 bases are TGTGCCAGCAGCTTACCGCCGGGACGGGGGCCGGTAGCTTTCTTT.

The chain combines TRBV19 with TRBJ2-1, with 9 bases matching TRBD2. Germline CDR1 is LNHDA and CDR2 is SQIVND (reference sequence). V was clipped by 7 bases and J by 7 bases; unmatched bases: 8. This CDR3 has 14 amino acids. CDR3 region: CASTARLAANEQFF. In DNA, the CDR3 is TGTGCCAGTACCGCCCGACTAGCGGCAAATGAGCAGTTCTTC.

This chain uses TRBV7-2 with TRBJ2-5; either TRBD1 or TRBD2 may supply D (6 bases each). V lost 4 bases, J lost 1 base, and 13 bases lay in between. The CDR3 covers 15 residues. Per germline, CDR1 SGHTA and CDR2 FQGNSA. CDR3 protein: CASSSLGGPQETQYF. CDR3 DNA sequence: TGTGCCAGCAGCTCCTTGGGGGGCCCCCAAGAGACCCAGTACTTC.

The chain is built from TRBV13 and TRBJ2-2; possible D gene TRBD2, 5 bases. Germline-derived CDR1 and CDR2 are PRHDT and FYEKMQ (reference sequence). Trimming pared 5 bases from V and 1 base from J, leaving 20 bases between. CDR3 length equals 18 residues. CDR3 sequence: CASSIYLTGFVNTGELFF. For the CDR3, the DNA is TGTGCCAGCAGCATCTACTTAACGGGGTTCGTGAACACCGGGGAGCTGTTTTTT.

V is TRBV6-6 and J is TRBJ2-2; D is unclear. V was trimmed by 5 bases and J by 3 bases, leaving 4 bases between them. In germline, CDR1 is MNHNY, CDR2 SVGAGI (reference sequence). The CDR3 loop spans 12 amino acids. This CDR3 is CASSQYTGELFF. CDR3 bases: TGTGCCAGCAGTCAATACACCGGGGAGCTGTTTTTT.

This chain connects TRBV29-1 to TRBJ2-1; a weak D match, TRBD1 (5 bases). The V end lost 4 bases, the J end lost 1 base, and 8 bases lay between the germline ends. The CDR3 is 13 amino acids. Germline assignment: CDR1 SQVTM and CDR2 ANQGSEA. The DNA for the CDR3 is TGCAGCGTTGCAGGGATTTCCTACAATGAGCAGTTCTTC. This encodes CSVAGISYNEQFF.

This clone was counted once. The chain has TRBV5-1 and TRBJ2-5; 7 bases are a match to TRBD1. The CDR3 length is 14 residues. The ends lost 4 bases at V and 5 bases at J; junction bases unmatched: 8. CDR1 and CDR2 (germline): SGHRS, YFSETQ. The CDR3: CASSLRDSRETQYF. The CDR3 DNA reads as TGCGCCAGCAGCCTCAGGGACAGTCGGGAGACCCAGTACTTC.

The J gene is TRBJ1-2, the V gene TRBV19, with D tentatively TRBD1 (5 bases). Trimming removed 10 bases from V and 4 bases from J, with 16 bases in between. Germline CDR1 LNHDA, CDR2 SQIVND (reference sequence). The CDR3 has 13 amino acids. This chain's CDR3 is CATRGAEIYGYTF. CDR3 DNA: TGTGCCACCCGAGGGGCAGAGATCTATGGCTACACCTTC.

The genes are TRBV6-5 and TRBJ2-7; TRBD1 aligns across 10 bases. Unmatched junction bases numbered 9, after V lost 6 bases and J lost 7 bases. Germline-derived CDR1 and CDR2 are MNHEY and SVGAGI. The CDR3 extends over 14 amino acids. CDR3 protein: CASSLTGGLGEQYF. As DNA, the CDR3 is TGTGCCAGCAGCCTGACAGGGGGCCTGGGAGAGCAGTACTTC.

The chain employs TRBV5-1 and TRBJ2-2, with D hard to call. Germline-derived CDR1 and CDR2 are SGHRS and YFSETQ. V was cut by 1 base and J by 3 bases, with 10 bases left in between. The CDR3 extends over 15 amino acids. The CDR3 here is CASSLTVAHTGELFF. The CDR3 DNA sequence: TGCGCCAGCAGCTTGACGGTAGCCCACACCGGGGAGCTGTTTTTT.

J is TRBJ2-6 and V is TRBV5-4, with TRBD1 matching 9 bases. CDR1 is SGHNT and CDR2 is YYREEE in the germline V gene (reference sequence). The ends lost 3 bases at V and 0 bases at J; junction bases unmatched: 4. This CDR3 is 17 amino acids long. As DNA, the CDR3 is TGTGCCAGCAGCTCCGGACAGGGGATCTCTGGGGCCAACGTCCTGACTTTC. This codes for CASSSGQGISGANVLTF.

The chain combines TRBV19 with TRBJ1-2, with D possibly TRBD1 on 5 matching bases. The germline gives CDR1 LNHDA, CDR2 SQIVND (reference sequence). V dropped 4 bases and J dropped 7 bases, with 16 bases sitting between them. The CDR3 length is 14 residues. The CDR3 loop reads CASSSGHHTGGYTF. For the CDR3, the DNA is TGTGCCAGTAGTAGTGGACATCACACGGGTGGCTACACCTTC.

The CDR3 protein is CASRGVPGANVLTF. CDR3 DNA: TGCGCCAGCAGGGGGGTACCTGGGGCCAACGTCCTGACTTTC. J is TRBJ2-6 and V is TRBV5-1, with D perhaps TRBD1 or TRBD2 (5 bases each). The germline V and J ends were trimmed by 5 bases and 2 bases, with 8 bases remaining between them. From germline, CDR1 is SGHRS and CDR2 YFSETQ. The CDR3 runs 14 residues.

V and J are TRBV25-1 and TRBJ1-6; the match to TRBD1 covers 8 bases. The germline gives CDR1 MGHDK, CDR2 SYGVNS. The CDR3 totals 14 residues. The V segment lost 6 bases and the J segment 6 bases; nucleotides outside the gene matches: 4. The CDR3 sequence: CASRRTGSNSPLHF. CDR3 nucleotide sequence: TGTGCCAGCAGAAGGACAGGGTCTAATTCACCCCTCCACTTT. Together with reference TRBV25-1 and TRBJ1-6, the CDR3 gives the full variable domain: EADIYQTPRYLVIGTGKKITLECSQTMGHDKMYWYQQDPGMELHLIHYSYGVNSTEKGDLSSESTVSRIRTEHFPLTLESARPSHTSQYLCASRRTGSNSPLHFGNGTRLTVT.

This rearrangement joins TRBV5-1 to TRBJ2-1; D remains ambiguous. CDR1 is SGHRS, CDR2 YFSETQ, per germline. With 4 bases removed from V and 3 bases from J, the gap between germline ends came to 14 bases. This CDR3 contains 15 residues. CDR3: CASSPGDSFYNEQFF. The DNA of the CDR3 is TGCGCCAGCAGCCCGGGTGACTCGTTCTACAATGAGCAGTTCTTC. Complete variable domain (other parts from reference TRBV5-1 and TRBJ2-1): KAGVTQTPRYLIKTRGQQVTLSCSPISGHRSVSWYQQTPGQGLQFLFEYFSETQRNKGNFPGRFSGRQFSNSRSEMNVSTLELGDSALYLCASSPGDSFYNEQFFGPGTRLTVL.

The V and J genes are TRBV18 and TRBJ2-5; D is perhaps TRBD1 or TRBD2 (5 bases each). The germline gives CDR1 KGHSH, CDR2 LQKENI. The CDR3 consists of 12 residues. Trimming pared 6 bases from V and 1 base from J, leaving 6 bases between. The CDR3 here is CASSRGQETQYF. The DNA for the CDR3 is TGTGCCAGCTCGAGGGGCCAAGAGACCCAGTACTTC.

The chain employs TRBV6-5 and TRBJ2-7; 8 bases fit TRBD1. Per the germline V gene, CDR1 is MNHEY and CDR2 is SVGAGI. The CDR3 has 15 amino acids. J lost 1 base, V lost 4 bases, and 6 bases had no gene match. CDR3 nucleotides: TGTGCCAGCAGTTCAAACCGGGACAGGTCCTACGAGCAGTACTTC. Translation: CASSSNRDRSYEQYF.

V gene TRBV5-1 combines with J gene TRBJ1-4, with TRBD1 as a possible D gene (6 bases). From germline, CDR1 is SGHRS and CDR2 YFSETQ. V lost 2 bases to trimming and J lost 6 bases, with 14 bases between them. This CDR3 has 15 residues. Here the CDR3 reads CASSFTGRGYEKLFF. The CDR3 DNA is TGCGCCAGCAGCTTTACAGGGAGGGGTTATGAAAAACTGTTTTTT.

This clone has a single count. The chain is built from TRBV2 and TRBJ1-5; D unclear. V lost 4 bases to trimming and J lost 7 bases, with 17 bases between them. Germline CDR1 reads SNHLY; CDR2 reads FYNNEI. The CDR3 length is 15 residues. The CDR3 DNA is TGTGCCAGCAGTGTGCAGGCCCCCCCGACGCAGCCCCAGCATTTT. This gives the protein CASSVQAPPTQPQHF.

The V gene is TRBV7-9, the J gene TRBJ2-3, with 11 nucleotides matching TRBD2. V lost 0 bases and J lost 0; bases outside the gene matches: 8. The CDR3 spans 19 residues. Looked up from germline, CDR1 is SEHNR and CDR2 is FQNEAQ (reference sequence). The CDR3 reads CASSLAKGLADFSTDTQYF. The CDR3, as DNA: TGTGCCAGCAGCTTAGCGAAGGGACTAGCGGACTTCAGCACAGATACGCAGTATTTT.

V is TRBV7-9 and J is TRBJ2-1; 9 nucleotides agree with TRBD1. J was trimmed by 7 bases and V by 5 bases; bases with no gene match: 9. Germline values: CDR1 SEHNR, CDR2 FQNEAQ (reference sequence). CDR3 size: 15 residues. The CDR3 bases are TGTGCCAGCAGCCGCGGGACAGGGCCTGAGAATGAGCAGTTCTTC. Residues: CASSRGTGPENEQFF. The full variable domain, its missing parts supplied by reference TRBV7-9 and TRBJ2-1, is DTGVSQNPRHKITKRGQNVTFRCDPISEHNRLYWYRQTLGQGPEFLTYFQNEAQLEKSRLLSDRFSAERPKGSFSTLEIQRTEQGDSAMYLCASSRGTGPENEQFFGPGTRLTVL.

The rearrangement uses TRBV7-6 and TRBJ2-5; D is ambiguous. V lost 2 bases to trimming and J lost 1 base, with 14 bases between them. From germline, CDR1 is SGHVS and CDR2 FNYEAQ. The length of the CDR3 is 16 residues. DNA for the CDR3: TGTGCCAGCAGCTTATCCCCACACTCCGTCCAAGAGACCCAGTACTTC. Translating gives CASSLSPHSVQETQYF.

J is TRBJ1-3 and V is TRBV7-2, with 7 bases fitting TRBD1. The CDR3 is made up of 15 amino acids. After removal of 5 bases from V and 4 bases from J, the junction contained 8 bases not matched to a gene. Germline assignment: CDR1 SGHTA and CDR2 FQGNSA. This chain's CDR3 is CASSASGTVGNTIYF. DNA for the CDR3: TGTGCCAGCAGCGCCTCCGGGACAGTAGGAAACACCATATATTTT.

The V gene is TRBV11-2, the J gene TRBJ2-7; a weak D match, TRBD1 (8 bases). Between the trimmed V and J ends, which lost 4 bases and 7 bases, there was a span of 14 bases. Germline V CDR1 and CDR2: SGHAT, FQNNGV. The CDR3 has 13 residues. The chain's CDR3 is CASSYLQGGEQYF. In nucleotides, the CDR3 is TGTGCCAGCAGCTATTTACAGGGGGGGGAGCAGTACTTC.

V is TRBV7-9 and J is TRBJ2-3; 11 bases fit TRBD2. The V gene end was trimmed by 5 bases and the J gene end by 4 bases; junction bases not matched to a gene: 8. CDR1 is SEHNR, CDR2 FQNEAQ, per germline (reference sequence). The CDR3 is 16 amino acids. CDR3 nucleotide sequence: TGTGCCAGCAGCAGAAACCTAGCGGGAGGCCCAGATACGCAGTATTTT. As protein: CASSRNLAGGPDTQYF.

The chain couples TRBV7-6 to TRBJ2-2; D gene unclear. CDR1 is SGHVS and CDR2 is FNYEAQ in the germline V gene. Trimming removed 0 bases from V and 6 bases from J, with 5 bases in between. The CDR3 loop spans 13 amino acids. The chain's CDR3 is CASSLAFAGELFF. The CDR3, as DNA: TGTGCCAGCAGCTTAGCCTTTGCCGGGGAGCTGTTTTTT.

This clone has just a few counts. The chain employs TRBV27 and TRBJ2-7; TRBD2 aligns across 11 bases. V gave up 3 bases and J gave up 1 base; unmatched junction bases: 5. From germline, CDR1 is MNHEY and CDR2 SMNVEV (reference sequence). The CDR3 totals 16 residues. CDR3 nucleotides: TGTGCCAGCAGTTTCCCCGGGACTAGCGGATCCTACGAGCAGTACTTC. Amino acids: CASSFPGTSGSYEQYF.

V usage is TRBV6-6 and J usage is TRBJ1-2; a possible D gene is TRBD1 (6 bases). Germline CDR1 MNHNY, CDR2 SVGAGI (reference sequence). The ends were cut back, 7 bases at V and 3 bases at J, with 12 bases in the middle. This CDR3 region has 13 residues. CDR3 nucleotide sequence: TGTGCCAGCACCCCCTCAGGGGACTATGGCTACACCTTC. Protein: CASTPSGDYGYTF.